This TCR beta chain emerged from a study of T-cell reconstitution after alpha-beta-depleted transplantation in children. Unique molecular identifiers were incorporated into the prepared TCRbeta library. TCRdb used MiXCR to reprocess the PCR reads, holding one entry per CDR3 protein. This sample yields roughly 400,000 distinct CDR3 sequences, of which roughly 21% are seen a single time; around 4% belongs to the top ten. The germline V gene has CDR1 DFQATT and CDR2 SNEGSKA (reference sequence). With V trimmed by 3 bases and J by 2 bases, 7 bases remained unmatched. The CDR3 sequence is 15 residues long. Many counts were recorded for this clonotype.

The source is a human donor who donated a stem cell graft to a child with acute myeloid leukemia. The starting material was PBMCs from the stem cell graft donor, obtained from the stem cell graft. The chain links TRBV20-1 to TRBJ2-1, with 7 nucleotides matching TRBD2. The CDR3 spells CSARALAETYNEQFF. The CDR3 bases are TGCAGTGCTAGGGCCCTAGCGGAAACCTACAATGAGCAGTTCTTC.